The 30 T cell receptor beta chains below were found in one sample sequenced in a study of T cells in Graves' hyperthyroidism and ophthalmopathy. TCR beta CDR3 regions were amplified from RNA. HTBI primers were the set used in a first-round RT-PCR of the TCR CDR3. TCRdb reanalysed the multiplex PCR reads using MiXCR and keeps one entry per CDR3 protein. The profile covers roughly 290,000 distinct CDR3 sequences, with more than 15% appearing a single time and approximately 60% taken by the ten largest. Sequenced material: blood. These receptors all come from a woman between 55 and 75 years old with Graves' ophthalmopathy.

This clonotype was recorded many times. J is TRBJ2-5 and V is TRBV20-1; 7 nucleotides agree with TRBD2. Trimming removed 6 bases from V and 5 bases from J; junction bases left unmatched: 12. Germline V lookup: CDR1 DFQATT, CDR2 SNEGSKA (reference sequence). The CDR3 totals 14 residues. The CDR3 here is CSAGPGLGVETQYF. In DNA form, the CDR3 reads TGCAGTGCGGGCCCCGGACTAGGGGTGGAGACCCAGTACTTC.

The rearrangement joins TRBV24-1 to TRBJ1-2; 12 nucleotides match TRBD1. The V segment lost 5 bases and the J segment 8 bases; nucleotides outside the gene matches: 14. Germline V gives CDR1 KGHDR, CDR2 SFDVKD. This CDR3 region has 17 residues. CDR3 region: CATSVTLGRDRGLGYTF. The CDR3 DNA follows: TGTGCCACCAGTGTAACCCTCGGCCGGGACAGGGGGCTCGGCTACACCTTC.

On this clonotype itself: A much larger clone lies a single base off, so this may be a read error. The V call is TRBV24-1, the J call TRBJ2-1; 9 bases fit TRBD2. The DNA end lines up better with TRBJ2-7; the J call may be wrong. The length of the CDR3 is 17 residues. CDR1 is KGHDR, CDR2 SFDVKD, per germline. CDR3 bases: TGTGCCACCAGTGACTCGAAAAGGCTAGCGGGATACAATGAGCAGTACTTC. As protein: CATSDSKRLAGYNEQYF.

The CDR3 protein is CASSLADPGTGEVTQYF. As DNA, the CDR3 is TGTGCCAGCAGCTTAGCGGACCCCGGGACAGGTGAAGTGACCCAGTACTTC. This sequence joins TRBV7-2 and TRBJ2-5, with TRBD1 matching 8 bases. CDR1 is SGHTA and CDR2 is FQGNSA in the germline V gene. The CDR3 consists of 17 residues. V dropped 0 bases and J dropped 7; count of bases not matched to a gene: 13.

This clonotype was seen only a few times. The rearrangement links TRBV30 to TRBJ1-5, with D hard to call. The CDR3 sequence is 14 residues long. Germline values: CDR1 GTSNPN, CDR2 SVGIG (reference sequence). Trimming pared 3 bases from V and 0 bases from J, leaving 9 bases between. CDR3 sequence (DNA): TGTGCCTGGAGGGTAGGGAATAGCAATCAGCCCCAGCATTTT. Amino acid sequence: CAWRVGNSNQPQHF. The entire variable domain, with the rest obtained from reference TRBV30 and TRBJ1-5, is as follows: SQTIHQWPATLVQPVGSPLSLECTVEGTSNPNLYWYRQAAGRGLQLLFYSVGIGQISSEVPQNLSASRPQDRQFILSSKKLLLSDSGFYLCAWRVGNSNQPQHFGDGTRLSIL.

The CDR3 nucleotides read TGTGCCAGCACAACAATAGGCGGCCCGGGAAATTCACCCCTCCACTTT. Translating it yields CASTTIGGPGNSPLHF. The V and J genes are TRBV12-3 or TRBV12-4 and TRBJ1-6; no clear D gene. This CDR3 is 16 amino acids long. V lost 7 bases, J lost 7 bases, and 20 bases lay in between.

This clonotype has just one count. The chain recombines TRBV10-3 with TRBJ1-5, with D possibly being TRBD1 (5 bases). Per germline, CDR1 ENHRY and CDR2 SYGVKD. The ends were cut back, 11 bases at V and 7 bases at J, with 24 bases in the middle. CDR3 length equals 15 residues. The CDR3 region has the DNA TGTGCCGCGGGACGTGGGCGCGATACCTACCAGCCCCAGCATTTT. Protein: CAAGRGRDTYQPQHF.

In this sample, this clonotype turned up many times. The genes are TRBV20-1 and TRBJ1-1; D is ambiguous. The V and J ends lost 6 bases and 2 bases respectively, with 16 bases between them. The CDR3 is 14 residues long. Germline V gives CDR1 DFQATT, CDR2 SNEGSKA (reference sequence). DNA of the CDR3: TGCAGTGCCCCTTGGGCGGTACGAAACACTGAAGCTTTCTTT. Encoded protein: CSAPWAVRNTEAFF.

This clonotype was found many times. J is TRBJ1-6 and V is TRBV2; 8 nucleotides match TRBD1. Germline V gene sequence: CDR1 SNHLY, CDR2 FYNNEI. The V and J ends lost 6 bases and 7 bases, in that order; junction bases with no gene match: 2. The CDR3 is 13 residues long. This CDR3 is CASSRQGNSPLHF. The DNA for the CDR3 is TGTGCCAGCAGCCGACAGGGGAATTCACCCCTCCACTTT.

The chain carries TRBV27 and TRBJ2-3; 9 bases match TRBD2. The CDR3 runs to 17 residues. V was clipped by 1 base and J by 0 bases; unmatched bases: 5. Per germline, CDR1 MNHEY and CDR2 SMNVEV (reference sequence). In nucleotides, the CDR3 is TGTGCCAGCAGTTTATTACCTAGCGGGATAAGCACAGATACGCAGTATTTT. Amino acids: CASSLLPSGISTDTQYF.

The chain recombines TRBV20-1 with TRBJ2-7; D is ambiguous. This CDR3 contains 12 residues. Trimming removed 6 bases at V and 1 base at J, with 10 bases between. Germline V gene data show CDR1 as DFQATT and CDR2 as SNEGSKA (reference sequence). The CDR3 loop reads CSAAVGSYEQYF. The CDR3 coding sequence is TGCAGTGCGGCAGTGGGGTCCTACGAGCAGTACTTC.

This clonotype came up many times. The rearrangement links TRBV6-1 to TRBJ2-3; 11 nucleotides agree with TRBD2. The CDR3 totals 17 residues. With V trimmed by 4 bases and J by 6 bases, 12 bases remained unmatched. Germline values: CDR1 MNHNS, CDR2 SASEGT. This CDR3 reads CASSAGGLAGGRDTQYF. CDR3 in DNA: TGTGCCAGCAGTGCGGGCGGGCTAGCGGGAGGTCGGGATACGCAGTATTTT.

V is TRBV7-2 and J is TRBJ1-5; TRBD1 matches 11 bases. Germline CDR1 SGHTA, CDR2 FQGNSA. The CDR3 spans 16 residues. The junction had 8 bases not matched to a gene; V was cut back by 5 bases and J by 5 bases. CDR3 amino acids: CASSAWDRGMDQPQHF. DNA for the CDR3: TGTGCCAGCAGCGCGTGGGACAGGGGGATGGATCAGCCCCAGCATTTT. Full variable domain (remainder filled in from reference TRBV7-2 and TRBJ1-5): GAGVSQSPSNKVTEKGKDVELRCDPISGHTALYWYRQSLGQGLEFLIYFQGNSAPDKSGLPSDRFSAERTGGSVSTLTIQRTQQEDSAVYLCASSAWDRGMDQPQHFGDGTRLSIL.

This clonotype was detected only a few times. Given the absence of the conserved phenylalanine or tryptophan at the CDR3 end, a read error is likely. The V and J genes are TRBV5-1 and TRBJ1-6; TRBD1 matches at 8 bases. Germline CDR1 and CDR2: SGHRS and YFSETQ. The CDR3 sequence is 16 residues long. V lost 0 bases, J lost 9 bases, and 8 bases stayed unmatched. The CDR3 bases are TGCGCCAGCAGCTTGGGCGGACAGGGATCTGGTTCACCCCTCCACCTT. Translating it yields CASSLGGQGSGSPLHL.

On this clonotype: Since the CDR3 does not end with the conserved phenylalanine or tryptophan, this likely comes from a read error. CDR3 loop: CASSVTGGSEAFL. In nucleotides, the CDR3 is TGTGCCAGCAGCGTGACAGGGGGGTCTGAAGCTTTCCTT. The rearrangement joins TRBV9 to TRBJ1-1, with 9 bases aligning to TRBD1. The trim removed 2 bases at V and 6 bases at J, leaving 2 bases unmatched. Germline CDR1 reads SGDLS; CDR2 reads YYNGEE. The CDR3 extends over 13 amino acids.

This clonotype was picked up many times. The chain is built from TRBV12-3 or TRBV12-4 and TRBJ2-3; no reliable D call. The V and J ends lost 7 bases and 2 bases respectively, with 13 bases between them. The CDR3 is 14 amino acids. CDR3 region: CASTDRRATDTQYF. The CDR3 region has the DNA TGTGCCAGCACTGACCGCCGGGCCACAGATACGCAGTATTTT.

With respect to this clonotype: A read error may be the cause here, since a much bigger clone is one base away. The V call is TRBV5-1, the J call TRBJ2-3, with 9 bases that match TRBD1. The CDR3 consists of 14 residues. The germline V gene encodes CDR1 SGHRS and CDR2 YFSETQ. With 3 bases clipped from V and 8 bases from J, the junction kept 7 bases outside the gene matches. CDR3 region: CASSSGTGSGTQYF. The CDR3 region has the DNA TGCGCCAGCAGCTCCGGGACAGGGTCAGGTACGCAGTATTTT.

The gene calls are TRBV3-1 and TRBJ2-3; D is perhaps TRBD2 (6 bases). The CDR3 runs 15 residues. V gave up 0 bases and J gave up 0 bases, with 7 bases separating them. The germline gives CDR1 LGHDT, CDR2 YNNKEL (reference sequence). The CDR3, as DNA: TGTGCCAGCAGCCAAGACGGGACTAGCACAGATACGCAGTATTTT. Amino acids: CASSQDGTSTDTQYF.

This sequence joins TRBV6-5 and TRBJ1-2, with TRBD1 as a possible D gene (5 bases). The germline V gene encodes CDR1 MNHEY and CDR2 SVGAGI. There are 14 residues in the CDR3. Deletions cut 3 bases from V and 7 bases from J, with 15 bases between. Here the CDR3 reads CASSYGPGSCGYTF. The CDR3 region has the DNA TGTGCCAGCAGTTATGGTCCAGGGAGTTGTGGCTACACCTTC.

The V and J genes are TRBV27 and TRBJ1-2, with D unclear. V was clipped by 2 bases and J by 3 bases, with 13 bases between them. Germline V gene data show CDR1 as MNHEY and CDR2 as SMNVEV (reference sequence). The CDR3 is 15 residues long. The CDR3 region has the DNA TGTGCCAGCAGTTTAGAGGCCGCAGCCCACTATGGCTACACCTTC. Amino acids: CASSLEAAAHYGYTF.

This clonotype was counted between two and nine times. The CDR3 coding sequence is TGTGCCTGGAGGGGGGGATCGAGCTCCTACAATGAGCAGTTCTTC. It yields the protein CAWRGGSSSYNEQFF. The chain has TRBV30 and TRBJ2-1; D is perhaps TRBD2 (6 bases). V was clipped by 3 bases and J by 0 bases, with 12 bases between them. The CDR3 length is 15 residues. Germline loops: CDR1 GTSNPN, CDR2 SVGIG (reference sequence).

This clonotype was found many times. V gene TRBV28 combines with J gene TRBJ1-4, with TRBD1 identical over 8 bases. The J segment lost 7 bases and the V segment lost 6 bases, leaving 7 bases of the junction unmatched. The CDR3 loop spans 14 amino acids. Germline loops: CDR1 MDHEN, CDR2 SYDVKM. Written as DNA, the CDR3 is TGTGCCAGCAGGGCGGACAGGGAAAGTGAAAAACTGTTTTTT. As protein: CASRADRESEKLFF. Looking up the rest from reference TRBV28 and TRBJ1-4 gives the full variable domain: DVKVTQSSRYLVKRTGEKVFLECVQDMDHENMFWYRQDPGLGLRLIYFSYDVKMKEKGDIPEGYSVSREKKERFSLILESASTNQTSMYLCASRADRESEKLFFGSGTQLSVL.

This clonotype was detected a few times. The V call is TRBV6-1, the J call TRBJ2-1; TRBD1 or TRBD2 may be the D gene (7 bases each). V lost 4 bases and J 8 bases, leaving 18 bases between the germline ends. This CDR3 region has 15 residues. CDR1 is MNHNS, CDR2 SASEGT, per germline. CDR3 nucleotide sequence: TGTGCCAGCAGTGGAAGGGCAGGGGGGGGGGATGAGCAGTTCTTC. Its translation is CASSGRAGGGDEQFF.

This clonotype was recorded many times. This chain joins TRBV16 and TRBJ1-2; D perhaps matches TRBD1 (5 bases). V lost 3 bases and J lost 8, with 10 bases in between. This CDR3 has 12 amino acids. Germline V CDR1 and CDR2: KGHSY, FQNENV. CDR3 loop: CASSQTGRGYTF. The CDR3 DNA sequence: TGTGCCAGCAGCCAGACGGGGCGCGGCTACACCTTC.

This chain's CDR3 is CSVEFAGSRGYTF. Written as DNA, the CDR3 is TGCAGCGTTGAATTTGCCGGTAGTAGGGGCTACACCTTC. The chain uses TRBV29-1 and TRBJ1-2; no firm D call. The CDR3 extends over 13 amino acids. The V gene's germline CDR1 is SQVTM and CDR2 ANQGSEA. The V and J ends lost 2 bases and 8 bases respectively, with 15 bases between them. Filled out from reference TRBV29-1 and TRBJ1-2, the complete variable domain reads SAVISQKPSRDICQRGTSLTIQCQVDSQVTMMFWYRQQPGQSLTLIATANQGSEATYESGFVIDKFPISRPNLTFSTLTVSNMSPEDSSIYLCSVEFAGSRGYTFGSGTRLTVV.

The gene calls are TRBV20-1 and TRBJ1-5, with a tentative D call TRBD1 (5 bases). CDR1 is DFQATT and CDR2 is SNEGSKA in the germline V gene (reference sequence). The CDR3 runs to 14 residues. V lost 3 bases and J lost 4, with 13 bases in between. The CDR3 nucleotides read TGCAGTGCTAGCGTGGGGCCGAGGAATCAGCCCCAGCATTTT. Translating it yields CSASVGPRNQPQHF.

This clonotype occurred many times. The CDR3 loop reads CASSLTSGGYTDTQYF. CDR3 sequence (DNA): TGTGCCAGCAGCTTAACTAGCGGGGGGTACACAGATACGCAGTATTTT. The chain recombines TRBV7-2 with TRBJ2-3, with 12 bases aligning to TRBD2. J lost 2 bases, V lost 2 bases, and 2 bases had no gene match. Germline CDR1 SGHTA, CDR2 FQGNSA. The CDR3 loop spans 16 amino acids.

The V and J genes are TRBV5-1 and TRBJ2-5; D ambiguous. This CDR3 region has 11 residues. Trimming took off 4 bases at V and 2 bases at J, with 3 bases between the two ends. The V gene's germline CDR1 is SGHRS and CDR2 YFSETQ. In DNA form, the CDR3 reads TGCGCCAGCAGCATGCAAGAGACCCAGTACTTC. Translated: CASSMQETQYF. The full variable domain, completed using reference TRBV5-1 and TRBJ2-5, is KAGVTQTPRYLIKTRGQQVTLSCSPISGHRSVSWYQQTPGQGLQFLFEYFSETQRNKGNFPGRFSGRQFSNSRSEMNVSTLELGDSALYLCASSMQETQYFGPGTRLLVL.

This clonotype was observed a handful of times. The chain employs TRBV5-1 and TRBJ1-2; D is unclear. This CDR3 has 13 residues. Germline CDR1 is SGHRS and CDR2 is YFSETQ. V was pared by 6 bases and J by 1 base, with 10 bases between. As DNA, the CDR3 is TGCGCCAGCAAGACACCCGGTAACTATGGCTACACCTTC. Amino acids: CASKTPGNYGYTF.

This clonotype was counted at least ten times. The chain joins TRBV18 to TRBJ2-1; no clear D. Trimming pared 2 bases from V and 4 bases from J, leaving 9 bases between. Germline CDR1 KGHSH, CDR2 LQKENI. This CDR3 has 14 amino acids. The CDR3 sequence: CASSPSTDYNEQFF. The CDR3 coding sequence is TGTGCCAGCTCACCATCAACAGATTACAATGAGCAGTTCTTC.